One sample yielded the 10 T cell receptor beta chains listed below, sequenced in a study of cytomegalovirus exposure and HLA in healthy donors. The PCR made use of 60 Vbeta and 13 Jbeta primers. Here immunoSEQ multiplex PCR was the method, and the copy in TCRdb shows in-frame clones only, minus some. Of about 140,000 clones in the sample, more than 75% are singletons; the top ten hold around 2.5%. Sequenced sample: PBMCs. Receptor source: a man in his forties or fifties in good health and CMV-seronegative.

This rearrangement joins TRBV29-1 to TRBJ2-7; 9 nucleotides match TRBD1. V lost 6 bases, J lost 12 bases, and 9 bases stayed unmatched. Germline CDR1 is SQVTM and CDR2 is ANQGSEA. This CDR3 is built from 11 residues. The CDR3 DNA follows: TGCAGCGTGACTAGGGACAGGGCTTCGTACTTC. This sequence encodes CSVTRDRASYF.

The chain combines TRBV5-1 with TRBJ2-1; tentatively, D is TRBD2 (6 bases). V dropped 0 bases and J dropped 8 bases, with 12 bases sitting between them. The CDR3 totals 14 residues. The V gene's germline CDR1 is SGHRS and CDR2 YFSETQ. CDR3 residues: CASSLDLAYDEQFF. The CDR3 DNA sequence: TGCGCCAGCAGCTTGGACCTAGCGTACGATGAGCAGTTCTTC.

This chain connects TRBV12-5 to TRBJ1-1; TRBD1 matches at 10 bases. This CDR3 spans 14 amino acids. Germline CDR1 LGHNT, CDR2 FRNRAP. After removal of 1 base from V and 6 bases from J, the junction contained 2 bases not matched to a gene. CDR3 amino acids: CASGLGTGGAEAFF. The CDR3 DNA follows: TGTGCTAGTGGTTTGGGGACAGGGGGGGCTGAAGCTTTCTTT.

The CDR3, as DNA: TGTGCCACTAAAATGCCCTCCACGAACACTGAAGCTTTCTTT. Protein sequence: CATKMPSTNTEAFF. J is TRBJ1-1 and V is TRBV19; no definite D call. V was trimmed by 10 bases and J by 1 base, leaving 16 bases between them. Germline V lookup: CDR1 LNHDA, CDR2 SQIVND (reference sequence). There are 14 residues in the CDR3.

This clone was recorded a few times. This chain links TRBV28 with TRBJ1-5; weak D call: TRBD1 (6 bases). Germline CDR1 and CDR2: MDHEN and SYDVKM. V lost 5 bases and J 8 bases, leaving 28 bases between the germline ends. The CDR3 is 18 amino acids. The CDR3 DNA is TGTGCCAGCAGTCCTTCCAGGGGTTTGGGGTCAGTGGTTGAGCCCCAGCATTTT. It is translated as CASSPSRGLGSVVEPQHF. The full variable domain, with the rest looked up from reference TRBV28 and TRBJ1-5, is DVKVTQSSRYLVKRTGEKVFLECVQDMDHENMFWYRQDPGLGLRLIYFSYDVKMKEKGDIPEGYSVSREKKERFSLILESASTNQTSMYLCASSPSRGLGSVVEPQHFGDGTRLSIL.

The rearrangement links TRBV30 to TRBJ2-2; 8 positions agree with TRBD1. The CDR3 contains 13 residues. Germline assignment: CDR1 GTSNPN and CDR2 SVGIG (reference sequence). After removal of 2 bases from V and 6 bases from J, the junction contained 2 bases not matched to a gene. CDR3 protein: CAWSIQGAGELFF. The CDR3 region has the DNA TGTGCCTGGAGTATACAGGGGGCCGGGGAGCTGTTTTTT.

Here the CDR3 reads CAITQGLAYEQYF. CDR3 DNA: TGTGCCATCACCCAAGGACTAGCCTACGAGCAGTACTTC. This rearrangement joins TRBV10-3 to TRBJ2-7; 7 nucleotides agree with TRBD2. The germline V gene encodes CDR1 ENHRY and CDR2 SYGVKD. The CDR3 totals 13 residues. V lost 7 bases and J lost 2; bases outside the gene matches: 5.

This clone was seen a few times. The chain joins TRBV6-1 to TRBJ1-5, with TRBD1 as a possible D gene (5 bases). The CDR3 runs to 18 residues. The germline V gene has CDR1 MNHNS and CDR2 SASEGT. Trimming cost V 7 bases and J 1 base, with 23 bases left between them. The CDR3 loop reads CASIDDLGRHRSNQPQHF. The CDR3 coding sequence is TGTGCCAGCATTGATGATTTGGGAAGGCACAGGAGCAATCAGCCCCAGCATTTT.

This chain joins TRBV5-1 and TRBJ2-3; 7 bases fit TRBD1. The CDR3 length is 14 residues. The V gene end was trimmed by 3 bases and the J gene end by 3 bases; junction bases not matched to a gene: 4. Germline assignment: CDR1 SGHRS and CDR2 YFSETQ. CDR3: CASSYGQETDTQYF. In nucleotides, the CDR3 is TGCGCCAGCAGCTACGGACAGGAGACAGATACGCAGTATTTT.

This clone was counted once. The chain employs TRBV2 and TRBJ2-1; possible D gene TRBD2, 6 bases. This CDR3 region has 13 residues. Germline assignment: CDR1 SNHLY and CDR2 FYNNEI. This chain's CDR3 is CATAGRGGYEQFF. CDR3 nucleotide sequence: TGTGCTACAGCGGGTAGGGGTGGGTATGAGCAGTTCTTC.